Sequencing of this T cell receptor beta chain was carried out in a study of cytomegalovirus exposure and HLA in healthy donors (dated by TCRdb to about 2017). Some background on the complete study: An earlier analysis of some 620 of the donors reported around 280 Gb of sequence data and 100 million to 120 million unique TCR beta sequences obtained from 150 million to 200 million T cells. The study combined high-throughput TCR immunosequencing, statistical association of individual TCRs with disease status, and machine learning to predict cytomegalovirus infection status. Every discovery cohort repertoire had been produced on one sequencing platform. Along with the roughly 670-subject first cohort, a separate validation cohort of about 110 different subjects was used. The aim of the study was to test whether cataloging public T cell receptors could identify signatures of past pathogen exposure. Donor age, sex, ethnicity and CMV serostatus were compiled alongside the repertoire data. Typing coverage differed by locus: A, B, C, DRB1 and DQB1 were typed in about 620-630 donors, DQA1 in 522, DPA1 in around 610, and DPB1 in 450 to 490. In an earlier analysis of 500 to 650 of the donors, high-throughput TCR beta sequencing was used to judge whether each TCR beta V gene segment behaved as functional or pseudogenic. Rather than using new phenotypic data, the later analysis identified candidate immune exposures from TCR beta sequences and from how often those sequences occurred across donors. An early release that covered about 600 HLA-typed donors contained about 290 gigabases of sequencing data and tens of millions of unique TCR sequences. A later genetic analysis used genome-wide SNP genotypes for 398 of the 666 donors, treating that subset as a discovery cohort. In a later analysis, previously published TCR beta repertoires from about 670 donors were re-analyzed and high-resolution HLA genotyping was added so that TCR occurrence patterns could be studied. Of the approximately 400 genotyped donors, about 80% fell in the genetic ancestry cluster associated with self-reported Caucasian donors. The T cell repertoires of under 700 subjects were profiled by immunosequencing and related to cytomegalovirus serostatus. HLA typing included class I and class II loci at four-digit resolution. Among 300 to 450 genotyped donors of the cohort, an average of roughly 240,000 unique TCR beta nucleotide sequences were sequenced per donor, roughly 18% of them non-productive. About five DR-DQ haplotypes were treated as single units for association and clustering because of strong linkage in the cohort. What the work shows at the level of the full study, not this receptor alone: Broadly in line with IMGT annotations, most TCR beta V segments showed up in productive rearrangements about 87% or about 30% of the time in an earlier analysis of 450 to 600 of the donors. The earlier analysis of approximately 590 of the donors excluded fewer than 20 rarely observed V segments, including chromosome 9 orphons, because counts were too low. Correlated functional status among segregating V segments might be attributable to linkage disequilibrium, but an unknown experimental factor could not be ruled out. According to a later analysis, parvovirus B19, influenza, CMV and Epstein-Barr virus appeared linked to several top co-occurrence clusters. For the cohort, immune exposure information was limited to CMV serostatus. The 87-base-pair reads could not distinguish some IMGT-functional V segments, including TRBV6-2 and TRBV6-3, so those segments were excluded. A later genetic analysis associated a missense DCLRE1C variant with V-gene and J-gene trimming of TCR beta chains, and an independent cohort replicated the association. A total of 150 or so TCR beta chains were listed by the study as associated with cytomegalovirus. Three of the identified cytomegalovirus-associated TCR beta chains were confirmed in vitro to be specific for cytomegalovirus antigens. A further reported finding was that TCR beta sequences accurately predicted the HLA-A and HLA-B alleles for most subjects in the first cohort. According to a later genetic analysis, donors in an Asian-associated ancestry cluster had fewer N-insertions in productive TCRs than the approximately 710-donor mean. The authors suggested that the approach could potentially be generalized to other disease states and immunological phenotypes. Most TCR sequences were seen in very few donors, while some public TCRs were found in many individuals. Compared with equally common non-associated chains, HLA-associated TCR beta chains in a later analysis were more clonally expanded and had lower generation probabilities. In a later analysis, TCR association rates were found to vary across HLA loci, with the most associated TCRs seen for DRB1 alleles and the fewest for HLA-C alleles. The classifier was reported to diagnose cytomegalovirus status with high specificity and sensitivity in both the original and validation cohorts. According to a later analysis, most CMV-associated TCR beta chains appeared to be HLA-restricted, and the HLA associations seemed to be driven largely by CMV exposure. Because some donors lacked HLA typing at each locus, the association tests relied only on the typed subset. When HLA alleles, especially DR and DQ, strongly co-occurred, TCR associations were difficult to assign to individual alleles. Sequencing depth was assumed to be roughly uniform across donors in the presence/absence analyses, though that assumption may not hold. In a later analysis, about 16,000 TCR beta sequences were associated with specific HLA alleles at a false discovery rate of 0.05. This cohort had only TCR beta chains sequenced, and the lack of alpha or paired-chain data limited which features could be detected. A group of highly shared sequence variants was considered likely to be a technical artifact of the sequencing pipeline.

In its sample, this clone was seen once. No cognate antigen has been identified for it. No base qualities exist here, and no much larger clone lies one base off it. From its cysteine to its phenylalanine, the CDR3 spans 14 amino acids. The read is trimmed to its CDR3 DNA, 42 bases read in frame from base 1. V lost 2 bases and J lost 0 bases; the stretch between them is 8 bases long. Via the germline V gene, CDR1 is SGHVS and CDR2 FQNEAQ. Receptor amplification or capture employed the immunoSEQ multiplex PCR assay. For the multiplex PCR, a mixture combining 60 forward primers for TCR Vbeta segments and 13 reverse primers for TCR Jbeta segments was used. A multiplex PCR assay on genomic DNA amplified the CDR3 region of rearranged TCR beta genes. Amplified TCR beta libraries were sequenced as 87-base-pair reads on the Illumina HiSeq System. The study's processing was this. A later analysis counted 75 million to 100 million unique TCR beta chains across the 666 repertoires, and some 11 million of these chains were shared by at least two donors. To remove PCR and sequencing errors, raw reads were error-corrected and collapsed into unique sequences using a nearest-neighbor algorithm that merged closely related sequences. CDR3 sequences were aligned to IMGT reference sequences to assign V, D and J gene segments. Each retained sequence needed at least a six-nucleotide match to both a V gene segment and a J gene segment. Rearrangements were classified as productive when the CDR3 lacked stop codons and remained in frame with V and J, and all other rearrangements were classified as non-productive. CDR3 was defined according to IMGT convention as the region running from the second conserved V-encoded cysteine to the conserved J-encoded phenylalanine. The earlier analysis of more than 450 of the donors excluded sequences that lacked an unambiguous match to a single V gene segment. In an earlier analysis of approximately 590 of the donors, V segments were called functional above 56.7% productive rearrangements and were called segregating when the between-donor standard deviation exceeded 5%. To diagnose cytomegalovirus status from the catalog of TCR beta chain sequences, a statistical classification framework was built. In a later analysis, TCR nucleotide sequences were compared against IMGT/GENE-DB human TR gene sequences so that V and J genes could be assigned. Using the TCRdist pipeline, a later analysis assigned CDR3 sequences along with most-parsimonious VDJ recombination scenarios. In a later analysis, each TCR beta chain was defined by its CDR3 amino acid sequence together with its V-gene family, and reads lacking a unique V-gene family were excluded. In a later analysis, 450 to 600 highly shared, low-generation-probability nucleotide sequences were removed to address suspected cross-contamination and a sequencing artifact. In a later analysis, a clonal expansion index for each public chain was calculated from normalized within-repertoire ranks of inferred template counts. In a later analysis, generation probabilities were computed with a VDJ recombination model fitted to out-of-frame rearrangements, and the resulting probabilities were checked against IGoR. In a later analysis, hypergeometric tests were used to score TCR-TCR, TCR-HLA and TCR-CMV co-occurrence, with a repertoire-size bias correction applied to TCR pairs. A later analysis estimated false discovery rates by permuting HLA or CMV assignments 20 times. In a later analysis, co-occurring TCRs were grouped using DBSCAN, and TCRdist sequence similarity was added for clustering within HLA-allele-positive subsets. Repertoires with fewer than 30,000 or more than 120,000 public chains were left out of co-occurrence clustering, as were a handful of repertoires with anomalous nucleotide sharing. This immuneACCESS table, as held by TCRdb, lists in-frame sequences with V and J called but not all clones. Of the missing ones, under half trace to an unresolved V gene in checked studies; the others have no known cause. That table is the source of V, J and clone size, and D and trimming were worked out from the DNA. The sample records 150,000 to 170,000 clones, 80% of which are singletons. 9.5% to 15% of the sample comes from the top ten.

The cohort consisted of 650 to 850 healthy bone marrow donors. Cohort members were all nominally healthy when sampled, although unrecorded immune exposures were likely present. The donor was CMV seropositive and was included in the group of 250 to 300 seropositive cohort members. Each donor provided a peripheral blood sample, and peripheral blood mononuclear cells were used for TCR beta sequencing. The Qiagen DNeasy Blood Extraction Kit was used to extract genomic DNA from the blood cell samples. The chain is made from TRBV7-8 and TRBJ2-7, with the D gene not clear enough to name. Sequencing was done on a sample of PBMCs. The receptor comes from a man aged 25 to 40 in good health and CMV-seropositive. CDR3 protein: CASSLLAVSYEQYF. The DNA is TGTGCCAGCAGCTTACTCGCAGTCTCCTACGAGCAGTACTTC.